This TCR beta chain derives from a study of OX40 agonist ivuxolimab in advanced cancers. In the study overall: Ivuxolimab is an agonistic anti-OX40 (CD134) antibody, and patients were treated with it. The eligibility criteria allowed prior anti-PD-1, anti-PD-L1 or anti-CTLA-4 therapy, and around 40% had some.

The protocol was immunoSEQ multiplex PCR, while the TCRdb copy is restricted to in-frame clones and leaves out a portion. Of approximately 68,000 clones in the sample, 88% were seen once. The CDR3 length is 16 residues. Germline V gives CDR1 MNHNS, CDR2 SASEGT. V trimming: 3 bases; J trimming: 4 bases; junction bases outside the gene matches: 11. The input for sequencing was CD4+ or CD8+ T cells sorted from blood, taken in a trial of the OX40 agonist ivuxolimab. The chain has TRBV6-1 and TRBJ2-5; 7 nucleotides match TRBD2. This receptor was taken from an adult with an advanced solid tumor such as melanoma, head and neck, liver or kidney cancer. In DNA, the CDR3 is TGTGCCAGCAGTGACTTTGGGAGGGCCCAGGGAGAGACCCAGTACTTC. It specifies CASSDFGRAQGETQYF.